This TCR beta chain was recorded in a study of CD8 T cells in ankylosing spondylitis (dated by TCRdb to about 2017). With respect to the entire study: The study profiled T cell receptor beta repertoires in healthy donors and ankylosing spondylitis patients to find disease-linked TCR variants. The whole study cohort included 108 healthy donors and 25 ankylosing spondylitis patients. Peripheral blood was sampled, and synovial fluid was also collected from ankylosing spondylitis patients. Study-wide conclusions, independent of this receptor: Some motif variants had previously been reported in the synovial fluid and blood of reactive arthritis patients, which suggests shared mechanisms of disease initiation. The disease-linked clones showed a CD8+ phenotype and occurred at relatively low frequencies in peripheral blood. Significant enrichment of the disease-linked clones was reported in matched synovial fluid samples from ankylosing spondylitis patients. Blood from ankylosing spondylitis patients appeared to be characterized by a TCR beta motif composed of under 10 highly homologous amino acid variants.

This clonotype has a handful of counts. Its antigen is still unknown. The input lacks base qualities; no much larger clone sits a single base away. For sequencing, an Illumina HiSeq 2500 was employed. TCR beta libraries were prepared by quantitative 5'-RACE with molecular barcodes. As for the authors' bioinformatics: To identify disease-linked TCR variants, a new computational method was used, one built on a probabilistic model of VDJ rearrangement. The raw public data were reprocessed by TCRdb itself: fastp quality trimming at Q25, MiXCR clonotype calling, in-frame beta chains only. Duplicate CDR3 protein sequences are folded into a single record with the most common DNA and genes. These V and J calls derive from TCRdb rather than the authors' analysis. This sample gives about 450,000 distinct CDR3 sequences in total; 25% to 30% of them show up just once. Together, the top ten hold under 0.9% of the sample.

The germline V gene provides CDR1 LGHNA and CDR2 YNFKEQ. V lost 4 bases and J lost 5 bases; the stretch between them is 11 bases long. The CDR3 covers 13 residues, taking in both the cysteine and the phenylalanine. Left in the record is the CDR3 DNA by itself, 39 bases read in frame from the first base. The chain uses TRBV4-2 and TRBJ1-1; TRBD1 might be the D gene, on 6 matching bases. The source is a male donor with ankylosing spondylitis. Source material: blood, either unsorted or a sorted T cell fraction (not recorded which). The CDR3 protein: CASSRQGRTEAFF. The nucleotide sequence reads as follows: TGTGCCAGCAGCCGCCAGGGGAGGACTGAAGCTTTCTTT.